What follows describes a single T cell receptor (beta chain). What it binds is not known. This sample stems from a study of cytomegalovirus exposure and HLA in healthy donors. Notes on the study in general: Rarity held for most TCR sequences, but there were some public TCRs that occurred in many donors.

Germline lookup yields CDR1 SGHRS and CDR2 YFSETQ. After removal of 1 base from V and 9 bases from J, the junction contained 12 bases not matched to a gene. The CDR3 is 16 residues long. The PCR had 60 Vbeta and 13 Jbeta primers. Sequenced by immunoSEQ multiplex PCR; TCRdb stores in-frame clones only, minus some. The sample lists 120,000 to 150,000 clones, about 72% seen once, with roughly 2.1% in the top ten. The sequencing input was PBMCs. This TCR came from a man in his forties in good health and CMV-seronegative. The V and J genes are TRBV5-1 and TRBJ2-1; 8 positions agree with TRBD2. CDR3: CASSLSWLAGTTEQFF. DNA of the CDR3: TGCGCCAGCAGCTTGAGTTGGCTAGCGGGCACGACTGAGCAGTTCTTC.